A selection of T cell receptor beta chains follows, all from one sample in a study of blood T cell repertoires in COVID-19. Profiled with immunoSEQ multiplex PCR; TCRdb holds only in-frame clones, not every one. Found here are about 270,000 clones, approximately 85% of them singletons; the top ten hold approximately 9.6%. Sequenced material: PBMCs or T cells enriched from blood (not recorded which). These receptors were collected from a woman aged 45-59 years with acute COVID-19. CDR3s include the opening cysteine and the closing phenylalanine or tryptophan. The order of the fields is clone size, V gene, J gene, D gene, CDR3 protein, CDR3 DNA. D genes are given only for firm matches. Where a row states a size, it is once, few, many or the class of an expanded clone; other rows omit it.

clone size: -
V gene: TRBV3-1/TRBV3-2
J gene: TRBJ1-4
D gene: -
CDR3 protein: CASSQEGRLEKLFF
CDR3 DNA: TGTGCCAGCAGCCAAGAGGGGAGACTCGAAAAACTGTTTTTT

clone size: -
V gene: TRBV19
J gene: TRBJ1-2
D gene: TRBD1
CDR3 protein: CASSPDRDDGYTF
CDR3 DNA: TGTGCCAGTAGTCCGGACAGGGACGATGGCTACACCTTC

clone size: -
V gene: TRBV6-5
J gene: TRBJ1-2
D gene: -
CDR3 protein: CASMQRQGPYGYTF
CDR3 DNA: TGTGCCAGCATGCAACGACAAGGCCCCTATGGCTACACCTTC

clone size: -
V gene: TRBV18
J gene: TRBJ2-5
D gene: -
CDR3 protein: CASSGQTQETQYF
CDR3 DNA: TGTGCCAGCTCGGGCCAGACCCAAGAGACCCAGTACTTC

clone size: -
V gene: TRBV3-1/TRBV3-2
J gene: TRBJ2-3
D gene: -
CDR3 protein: CASSQVLSTDTQYF
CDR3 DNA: TGTGCCAGCAGCCAAGTTCTTAGCACAGATACGCAGTATTTT

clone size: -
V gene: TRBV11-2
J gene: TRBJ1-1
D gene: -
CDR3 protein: CASSAPAFAMNTEAFF
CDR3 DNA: TGTGCCAGCAGCGCTCCCGCGTTCGCGATGAACACTGAAGCTTTCTTT

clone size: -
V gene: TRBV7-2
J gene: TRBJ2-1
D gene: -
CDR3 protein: CASSLRGRDDEQFF
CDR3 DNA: TGTGCCAGCAGCTTACGGGGTAGAGACGATGAGCAGTTCTTC

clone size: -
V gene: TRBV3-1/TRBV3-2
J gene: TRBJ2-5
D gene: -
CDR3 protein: CASSQDTRPDGGQYF
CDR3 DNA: TGTGCCAGCAGCCAAGATACGCGTCCGGACGGAGGCCAGTACTTC

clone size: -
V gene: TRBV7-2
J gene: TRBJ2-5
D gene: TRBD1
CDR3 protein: CASSRTGSREETQYF
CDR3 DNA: TGTGCCAGCAGCCGGACAGGGAGTCGAGAAGAGACCCAGTACTTC

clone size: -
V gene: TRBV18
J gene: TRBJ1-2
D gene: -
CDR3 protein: CASSPGLIMEGYTF
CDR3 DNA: TGTGCCAGCTCCCCCGGACTCATCATGGAGGGCTACACCTTC

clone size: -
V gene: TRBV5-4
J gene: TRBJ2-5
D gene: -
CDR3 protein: CASSPSEGGPKETQYF
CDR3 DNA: TGTGCCAGCAGCCCCAGCGAGGGGGGGCCGAAGGAGACCCAGTACTTC

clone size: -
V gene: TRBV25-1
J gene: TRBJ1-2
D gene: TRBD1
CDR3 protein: CASSDGQGRHYGYTF
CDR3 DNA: TGTGCCAGCAGTGACGGACAGGGGCGGCACTATGGCTACACCTTC

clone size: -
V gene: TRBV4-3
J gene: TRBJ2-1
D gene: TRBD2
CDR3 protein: CASSQDPLAGFNEQFF
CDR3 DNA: TGCGCCAGCAGCCAAGATCCCCTAGCGGGGTTTAATGAGCAGTTCTTC

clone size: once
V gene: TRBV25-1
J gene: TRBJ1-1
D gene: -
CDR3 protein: CASSESGNTEAFF
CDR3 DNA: TGTGCCAGCAGTGAAAGCGGGAACACTGAAGCTTTCTTT

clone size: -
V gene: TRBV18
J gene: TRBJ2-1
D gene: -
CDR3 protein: CASSLSRVLTYNEQFF
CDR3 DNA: TGTGCCAGCTCACTATCCCGGGTTCTAACCTACAATGAGCAGTTCTTC

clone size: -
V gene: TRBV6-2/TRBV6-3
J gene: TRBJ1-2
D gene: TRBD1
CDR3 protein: CASSYLDRGRNYGYTF
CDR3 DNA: TGTGCCAGCAGTTACCTGGACAGGGGTCGTAACTATGGCTACACCTTC

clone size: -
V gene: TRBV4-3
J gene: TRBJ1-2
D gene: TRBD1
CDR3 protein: CASSQRTGGNYGYTF
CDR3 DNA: TGCGCCAGCAGCCAACGGACAGGGGGGAACTATGGCTACACCTTC

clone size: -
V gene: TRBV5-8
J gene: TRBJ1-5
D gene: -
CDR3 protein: CASSLRDNQPQHF
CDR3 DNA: TGTGCCAGCAGCTTGCGAGACAATCAGCCCCAGCATTTT

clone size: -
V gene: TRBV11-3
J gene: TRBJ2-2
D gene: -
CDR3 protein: CASSPGGSGGELFF
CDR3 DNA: TGTGCCAGCAGCCCAGGGGGGTCGGGCGGGGAGCTGTTTTTT

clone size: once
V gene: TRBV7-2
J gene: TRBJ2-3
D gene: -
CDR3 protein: CASSLVREDTQYF
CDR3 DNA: TGTGCCAGCAGCTTAGTCAGGGAAGATACGCAGTATTTT

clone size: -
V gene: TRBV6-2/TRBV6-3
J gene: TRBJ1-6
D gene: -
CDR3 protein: CASSYTGAYNSPLHF
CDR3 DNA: TGTGCCAGCAGTTACACGGGGGCCTATAATTCACCCCTCCACTTT

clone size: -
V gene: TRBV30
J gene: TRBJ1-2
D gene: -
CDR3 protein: CAWSIGGFNYGYTF
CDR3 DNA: TGTGCCTGGAGTATTGGAGGGTTTAACTATGGCTACACCTTC

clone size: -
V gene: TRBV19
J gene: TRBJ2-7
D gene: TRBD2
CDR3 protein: CASSLLLGEGYEQYF
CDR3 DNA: TGTGCCAGTAGTCTCCTATTGGGGGAGGGATACGAGCAGTACTTC

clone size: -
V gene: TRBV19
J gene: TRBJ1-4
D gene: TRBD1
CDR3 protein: CASYSGTGAILNEKLFF
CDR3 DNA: TGTGCCTCATACTCCGGGACAGGGGCCATCCTTAATGAAAAACTGTTTTTT

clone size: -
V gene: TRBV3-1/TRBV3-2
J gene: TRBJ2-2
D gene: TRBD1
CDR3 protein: CASSQRDRGGTGELFF
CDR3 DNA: TGTGCCAGCAGCCAAAGGGACAGGGGTGGTACCGGGGAGCTGTTTTTT

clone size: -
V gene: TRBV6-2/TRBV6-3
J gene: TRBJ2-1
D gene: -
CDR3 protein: CASSPSGPGVHEQFF
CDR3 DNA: TGTGCCAGCAGCCCGAGCGGGCCCGGGGTACATGAGCAGTTCTTC

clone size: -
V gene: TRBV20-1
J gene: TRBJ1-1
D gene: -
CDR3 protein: CSASSRVGYTEAFF
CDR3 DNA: TGCAGTGCTAGTTCCAGGGTGGGGTACACTGAAGCTTTCTTT

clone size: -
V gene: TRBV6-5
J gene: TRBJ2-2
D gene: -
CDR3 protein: CASRSQGFTGELFF
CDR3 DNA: TGTGCCAGCAGGTCCCAGGGGTTCACCGGGGAGCTGTTTTTT

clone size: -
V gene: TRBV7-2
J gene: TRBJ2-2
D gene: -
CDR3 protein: CASSLEWGRGTGELFF
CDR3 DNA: TGTGCCAGCAGCTTAGAATGGGGCAGGGGTACCGGGGAGCTGTTTTTT

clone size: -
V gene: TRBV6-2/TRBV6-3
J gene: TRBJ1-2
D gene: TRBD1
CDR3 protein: CASSYGGTGADYGYTF
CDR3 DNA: TGTGCCAGCAGTTACGGAGGGACAGGGGCGGACTATGGCTACACCTTC

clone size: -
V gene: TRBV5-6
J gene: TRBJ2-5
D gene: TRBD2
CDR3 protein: CASSPSAGGRKETQYF
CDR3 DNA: TGTGCCAGCAGCCCCTCGGCGGGGGGGCGGAAAGAGACCCAGTACTTC

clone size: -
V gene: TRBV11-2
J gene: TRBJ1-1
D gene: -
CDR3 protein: CASSFSDLGGEAFF
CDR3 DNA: TGTGCCAGCAGCTTTTCCGACCTCGGGGGGGAAGCTTTCTTT

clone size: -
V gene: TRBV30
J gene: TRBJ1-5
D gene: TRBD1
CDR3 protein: CAWSGGGTVKGQPQHF
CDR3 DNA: TGTGCCTGGAGTGGGGGCGGGACAGTCAAAGGGCAGCCCCAGCATTTT

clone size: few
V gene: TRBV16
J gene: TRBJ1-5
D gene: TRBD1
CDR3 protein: CASSQGTGLQPQHF
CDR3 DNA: TGTGCCAGCAGCCAGGGGACAGGGCTTCAGCCCCAGCATTTT

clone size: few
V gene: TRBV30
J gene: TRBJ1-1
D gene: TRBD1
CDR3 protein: CAWREGANTEAFF
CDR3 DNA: TGTGCCTGGAGGGAGGGGGCGAACACTGAAGCTTTCTTT

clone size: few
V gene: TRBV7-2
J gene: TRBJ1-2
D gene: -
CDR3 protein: CASSFQGRAYGYTF
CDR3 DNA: TGTGCCAGCAGCTTCCAGGGGCGCGCCTATGGCTACACCTTC

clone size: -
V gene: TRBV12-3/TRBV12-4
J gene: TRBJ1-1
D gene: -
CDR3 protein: CASSLRVTEAFF
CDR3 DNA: TGTGCCAGCAGTTTACGGGTGACTGAAGCTTTCTTT

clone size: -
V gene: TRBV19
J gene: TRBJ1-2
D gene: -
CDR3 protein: CASSPQGKGYGYTF
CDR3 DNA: TGTGCCAGTAGCCCGCAGGGGAAGGGCTATGGCTACACCTTC

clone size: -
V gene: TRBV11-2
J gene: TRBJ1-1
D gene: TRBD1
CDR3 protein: CASSARGQINTEAFF
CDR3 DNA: TGTGCCAGCAGCGCAAGGGGGCAGATCAACACTGAAGCTTTCTTT

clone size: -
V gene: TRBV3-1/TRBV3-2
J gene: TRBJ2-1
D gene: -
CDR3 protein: CASSQVAALNNEQFF
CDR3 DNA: TGTGCCAGCAGCCAAGTAGCGGCCCTAAACAATGAGCAGTTCTTC

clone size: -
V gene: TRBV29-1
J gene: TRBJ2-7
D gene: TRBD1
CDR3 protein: CSVEEGTGVSEQYF
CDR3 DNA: TGCAGCGTTGAAGAGGGGACAGGGGTAAGCGAGCAGTACTTC

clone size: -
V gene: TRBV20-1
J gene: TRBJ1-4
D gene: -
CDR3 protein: CSASKGTTNEKLFF
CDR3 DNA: TGCAGTGCTAGTAAGGGGACAACTAATGAAAAACTGTTTTTT

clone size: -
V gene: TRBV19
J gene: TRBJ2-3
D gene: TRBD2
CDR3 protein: CASRARLASFEDTQYF
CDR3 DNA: TGTGCCAGTAGGGCCCGACTAGCCTCGTTTGAAGATACGCAGTATTTT

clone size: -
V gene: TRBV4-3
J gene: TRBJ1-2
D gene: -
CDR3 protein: CASSPTPGARGYTF
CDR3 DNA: TGCGCCAGCAGCCCGACCCCTGGGGCGCGTGGCTACACCTTC

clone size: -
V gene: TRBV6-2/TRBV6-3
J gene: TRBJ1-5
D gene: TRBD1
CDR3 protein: CASSPVATGSNQPQHF
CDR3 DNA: TGTGCCAGCAGCCCCGTCGCGACAGGGAGCAATCAGCCCCAGCATTTT

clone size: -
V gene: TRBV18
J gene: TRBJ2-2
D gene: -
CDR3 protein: CASSPQGANTGELFF
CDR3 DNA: TGTGCCAGCTCACCACAGGGGGCGAACACCGGGGAGCTGTTTTTT

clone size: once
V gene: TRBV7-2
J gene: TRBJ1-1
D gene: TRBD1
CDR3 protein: CAIRKDRGHTEAFF
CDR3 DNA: TGTGCCATTAGGAAGGACAGGGGGCACACTGAAGCTTTCTTT

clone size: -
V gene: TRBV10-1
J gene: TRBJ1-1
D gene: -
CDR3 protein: CASSPGQLNTEAFF
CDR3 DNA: TGCGCCAGCAGTCCGGGACAATTGAACACTGAAGCTTTCTTT

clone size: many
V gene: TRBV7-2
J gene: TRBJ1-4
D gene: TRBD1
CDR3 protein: CASTLTGARSYEKLFF
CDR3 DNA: TGTGCCAGCACCCTAACAGGGGCGAGGAGTTATGAAAAACTGTTTTTT